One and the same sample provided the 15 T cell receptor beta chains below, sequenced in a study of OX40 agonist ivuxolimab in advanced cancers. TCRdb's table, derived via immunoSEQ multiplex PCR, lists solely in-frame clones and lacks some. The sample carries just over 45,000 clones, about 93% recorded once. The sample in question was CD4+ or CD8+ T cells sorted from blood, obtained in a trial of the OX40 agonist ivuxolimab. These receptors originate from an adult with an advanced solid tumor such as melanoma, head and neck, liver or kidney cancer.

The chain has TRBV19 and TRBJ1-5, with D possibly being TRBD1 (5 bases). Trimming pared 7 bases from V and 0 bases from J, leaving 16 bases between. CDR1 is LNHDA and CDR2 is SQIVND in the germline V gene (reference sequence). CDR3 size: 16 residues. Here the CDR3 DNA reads TGTGCCAGTAAGTATAGGACAATCGATAGCAATCAGCCCCAGCATTTT. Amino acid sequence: CASKYRTIDSNQPQHF.

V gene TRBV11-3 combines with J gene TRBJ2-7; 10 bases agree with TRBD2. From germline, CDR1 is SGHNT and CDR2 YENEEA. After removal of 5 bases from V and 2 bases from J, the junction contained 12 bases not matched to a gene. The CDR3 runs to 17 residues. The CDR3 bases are TGTGCCAGCAGCCCCCGGACCTCTAGCGGGAGAGCCTACGAGCAGTACTTC. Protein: CASSPRTSSGRAYEQYF.

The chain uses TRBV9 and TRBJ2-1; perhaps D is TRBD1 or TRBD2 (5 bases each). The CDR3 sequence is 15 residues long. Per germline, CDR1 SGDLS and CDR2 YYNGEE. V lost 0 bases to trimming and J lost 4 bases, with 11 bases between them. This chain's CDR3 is CASSVGLGEYNEQFF. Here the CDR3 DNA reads TGTGCCAGCAGCGTAGGGTTAGGGGAGTACAATGAGCAGTTCTTC. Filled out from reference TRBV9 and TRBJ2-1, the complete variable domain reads DSGVTQTPKHLITATGQRVTLRCSPRSGDLSVYWYQQSLDQGLQFLIQYYNGEERAKGNILERFSAQQFPDLHSELNLSSLELGDSALYFCASSVGLGEYNEQFFGPGTRLTVL.

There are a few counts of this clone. The DNA of the CDR3 is TGTGCCAGCATCGGACAGGGGATCTCTGGAAACACCATATATTTT. Its translation: CASIGQGISGNTIYF. The chain joins TRBV21-1 to TRBJ1-3; whether TRBD1, the table's D call, matches the DNA was not checked. TRBV21-1 is a documented pseudogene. The CDR3 consists of 15 residues.

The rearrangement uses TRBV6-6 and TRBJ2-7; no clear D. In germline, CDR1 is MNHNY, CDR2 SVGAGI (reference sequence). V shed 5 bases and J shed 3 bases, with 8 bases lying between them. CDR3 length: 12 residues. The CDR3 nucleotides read TGTGCCAGCAGTCACTACAGCTACGAGCAGTACTTC. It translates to CASSHYSYEQYF.

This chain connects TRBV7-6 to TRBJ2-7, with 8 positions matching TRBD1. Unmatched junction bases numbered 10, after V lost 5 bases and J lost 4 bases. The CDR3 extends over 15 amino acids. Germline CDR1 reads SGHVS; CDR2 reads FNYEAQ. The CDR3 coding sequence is TGTGCCAGCAGCCCATCCCAGGGGGCTAAATACGAGCAGTACTTC. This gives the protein CASSPSQGAKYEQYF.

This CDR3 reads CAISDPPGSGANVLTF. DNA of the CDR3: TGTGCCATCAGTGACCCCCCGGGCTCTGGGGCCAACGTCCTGACTTTC. This sequence joins TRBV10-3 and TRBJ2-6; D is uncertain. This CDR3 spans 16 amino acids. V lost 3 bases, J lost 0 bases, and 9 bases lay in between. CDR1 and CDR2 from the germline V gene are ENHRY and SYGVKD.

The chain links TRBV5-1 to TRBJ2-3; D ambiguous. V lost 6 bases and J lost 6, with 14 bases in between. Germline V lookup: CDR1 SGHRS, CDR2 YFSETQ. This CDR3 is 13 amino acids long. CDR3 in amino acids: CASNSDLGDTQYF. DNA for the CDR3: TGCGCCAGCAACTCGGACCTTGGGGATACGCAGTATTTT. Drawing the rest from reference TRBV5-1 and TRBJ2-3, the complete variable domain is KAGVTQTPRYLIKTRGQQVTLSCSPISGHRSVSWYQQTPGQGLQFLFEYFSETQRNKGNFPGRFSGRQFSNSRSEMNVSTLELGDSALYLCASNSDLGDTQYFGPGTRLTVL.

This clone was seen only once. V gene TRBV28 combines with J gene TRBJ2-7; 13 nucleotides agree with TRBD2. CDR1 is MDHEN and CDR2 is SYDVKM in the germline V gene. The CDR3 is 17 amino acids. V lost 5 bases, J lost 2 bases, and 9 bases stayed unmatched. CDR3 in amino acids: CASSQMGLAGYTYEQYF. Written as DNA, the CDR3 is TGTGCCAGCAGTCAGATGGGACTAGCGGGATACACCTACGAGCAGTACTTC.

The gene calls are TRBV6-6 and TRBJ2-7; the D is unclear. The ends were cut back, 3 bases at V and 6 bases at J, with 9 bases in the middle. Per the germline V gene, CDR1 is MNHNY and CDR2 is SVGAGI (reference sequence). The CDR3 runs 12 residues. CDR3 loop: CASSYVIPEQYF. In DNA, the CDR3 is TGTGCCAGCAGTTATGTGATCCCCGAGCAGTACTTC.

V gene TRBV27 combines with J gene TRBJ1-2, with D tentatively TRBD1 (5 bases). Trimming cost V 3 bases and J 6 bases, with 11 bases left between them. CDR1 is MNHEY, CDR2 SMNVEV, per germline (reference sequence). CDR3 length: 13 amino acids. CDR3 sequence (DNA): TGTGCCAGCAGTTTTGGGGGTATCGATGGCTACACCTTC. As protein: CASSFGGIDGYTF.

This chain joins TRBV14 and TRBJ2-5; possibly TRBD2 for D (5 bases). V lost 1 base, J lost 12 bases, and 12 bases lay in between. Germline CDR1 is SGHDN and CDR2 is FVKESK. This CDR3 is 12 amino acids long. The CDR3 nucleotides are TGTGCCAGCAGCCAAGTTAAGGGAGTGGAGTACTTC. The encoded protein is CASSQVKGVEYF.

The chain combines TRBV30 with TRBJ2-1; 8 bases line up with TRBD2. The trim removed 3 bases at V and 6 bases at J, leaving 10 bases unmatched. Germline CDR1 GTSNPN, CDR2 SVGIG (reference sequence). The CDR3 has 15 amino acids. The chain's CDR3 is CAWSAGLAGFNEQFF. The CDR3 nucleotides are TGTGCCTGGAGCGCCGGACTAGCCGGTTTCAATGAGCAGTTCTTC.

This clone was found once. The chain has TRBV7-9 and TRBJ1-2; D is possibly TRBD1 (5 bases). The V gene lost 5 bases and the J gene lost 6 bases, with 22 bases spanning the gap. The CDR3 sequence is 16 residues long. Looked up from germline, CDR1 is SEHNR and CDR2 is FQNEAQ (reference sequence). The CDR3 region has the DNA TGTGCCAGCAGCCCCCGGGAGGGACTTCTGATCCATGGCTACACCTTC. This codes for CASSPREGLLIHGYTF.

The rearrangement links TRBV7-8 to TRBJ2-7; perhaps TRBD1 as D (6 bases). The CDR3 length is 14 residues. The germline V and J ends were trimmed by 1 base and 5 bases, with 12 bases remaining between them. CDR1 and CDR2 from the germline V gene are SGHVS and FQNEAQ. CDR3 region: CASSLEQGIHEQYF. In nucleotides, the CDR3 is TGTGCCAGCAGCTTAGAACAGGGAATACACGAGCAGTACTTC.